This T cell receptor beta chain was sequenced during a study of early T cells in non-severe SARS-CoV-2 infection. Trimming took off 4 bases at V and 0 bases at J, with 17 bases between the two ends. Germline V gene sequence: CDR1 SGDLS, CDR2 YYNGEE. This CDR3 region has 17 residues. TCRdb passed the 5' RACE reads through MiXCR, listing each CDR3 protein once. Of about 76,000 distinct CDR3 sequences listed, 15% to 17% are singletons. Sequenced input: whole blood. The chain uses TRBV9 and TRBJ2-1; D possibly corresponds to TRBD2 (5 bases). The receptor's source is an adult who was a healthcare worker with PCR-confirmed SARS-CoV-2 infection or an uninfected control (not recorded which). In nucleotides, the CDR3 is TGTGCCAGCAGCCCCCGAACGAGCGGACGCTCCTACAATGAGCAGTTCTTC. Translating it yields CASSPRTSGRSYNEQFF.